The clone carrying this TCR beta chain was seen many times. Its antigen is still unknown. In germline, CDR1 is MNHEY, CDR2 SVGAGI. V lost 6 bases and J lost 4; bases outside the gene matches: 10. The CDR3 is 15 amino acids. In the library, individual cDNA molecules carried attached unique molecular identifiers. TCRdb independently ran MiXCR on the 5' RACE reads; one entry per CDR3 protein. The sample shows about 92,000 distinct CDR3 sequences, roughly 15% of them seen only once. The data derive from a study of early T cells in non-severe SARS-CoV-2 infection. Study-level background: Sequencing targeted bulk RNA from unsorted whole blood, leaving chains unpaired. Regarding the study as a whole: VDJdb matching, biased toward anti-spike CD8 responses, missed private and CD4 specificities.

This chain joins TRBV6-5 and TRBJ1-1; 8 nucleotides agree with TRBD1. Sequencing was done on a sample of whole blood. This clonotype was obtained from an adult who was a healthcare worker with PCR-confirmed SARS-CoV-2 infection or an uninfected control (not recorded which). The CDR3 loop reads CASSSQGAGFTEAFF. CDR3 nucleotides: TGTGCCAGCAGCTCGCAGGGGGCTGGGTTCACTGAAGCTTTCTTT.